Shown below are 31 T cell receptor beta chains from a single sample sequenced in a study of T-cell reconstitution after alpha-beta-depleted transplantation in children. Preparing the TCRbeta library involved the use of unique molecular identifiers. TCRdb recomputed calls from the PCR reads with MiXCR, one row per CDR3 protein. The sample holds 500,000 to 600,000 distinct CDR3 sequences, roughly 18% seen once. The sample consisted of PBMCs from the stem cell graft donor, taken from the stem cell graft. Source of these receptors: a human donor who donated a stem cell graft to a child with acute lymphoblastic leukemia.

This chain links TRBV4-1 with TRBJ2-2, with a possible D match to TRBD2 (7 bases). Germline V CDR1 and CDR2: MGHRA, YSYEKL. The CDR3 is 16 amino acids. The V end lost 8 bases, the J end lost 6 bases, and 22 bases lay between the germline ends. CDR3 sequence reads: CASERGRARAPGELFF. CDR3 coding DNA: TGCGCCAGCGAGAGGGGGAGGGCCCGGGCCCCCGGGGAGCTGTTTTTT.

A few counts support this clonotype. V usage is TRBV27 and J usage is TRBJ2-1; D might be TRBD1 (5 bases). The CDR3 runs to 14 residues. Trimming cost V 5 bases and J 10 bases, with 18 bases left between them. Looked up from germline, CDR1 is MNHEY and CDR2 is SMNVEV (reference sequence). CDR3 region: CASSPISFDREQFF. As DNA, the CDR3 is TGTGCCAGCAGTCCAATATCTTTCGACAGAGAGCAGTTCTTC.

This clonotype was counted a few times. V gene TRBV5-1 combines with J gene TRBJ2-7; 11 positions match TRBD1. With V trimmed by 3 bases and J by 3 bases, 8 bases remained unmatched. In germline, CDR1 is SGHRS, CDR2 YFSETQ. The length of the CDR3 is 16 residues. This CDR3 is CASSWGSGTGGYEQYF. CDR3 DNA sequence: TGCGCCAGCAGCTGGGGCTCCGGGACAGGGGGCTACGAGCAGTACTTC.

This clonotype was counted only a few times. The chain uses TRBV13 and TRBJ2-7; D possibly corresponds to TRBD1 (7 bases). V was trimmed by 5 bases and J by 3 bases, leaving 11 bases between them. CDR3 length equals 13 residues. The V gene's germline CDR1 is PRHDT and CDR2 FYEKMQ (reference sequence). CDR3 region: CASSGGDSYEQYF. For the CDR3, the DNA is TGTGCCAGCAGCGGAGGGGACAGCTACGAGCAGTACTTC.

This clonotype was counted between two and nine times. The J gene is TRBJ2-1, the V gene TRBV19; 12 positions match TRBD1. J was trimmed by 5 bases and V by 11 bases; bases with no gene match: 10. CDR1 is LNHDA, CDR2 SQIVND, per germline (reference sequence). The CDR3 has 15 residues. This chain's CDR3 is CASSVGTGGHNEQFF. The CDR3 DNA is TGTGCCTCCTCCGTCGGGACAGGGGGCCACAATGAGCAGTTCTTC.

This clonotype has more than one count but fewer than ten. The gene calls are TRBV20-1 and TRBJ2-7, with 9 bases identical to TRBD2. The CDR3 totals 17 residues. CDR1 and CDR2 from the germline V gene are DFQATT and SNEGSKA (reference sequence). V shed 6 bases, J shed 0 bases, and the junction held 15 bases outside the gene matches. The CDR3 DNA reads TGCAGTGCCACGAAGCGAACCCTAGCGGGGCACTCCTACGAGCAGTACTTC. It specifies CSATKRTLAGHSYEQYF.

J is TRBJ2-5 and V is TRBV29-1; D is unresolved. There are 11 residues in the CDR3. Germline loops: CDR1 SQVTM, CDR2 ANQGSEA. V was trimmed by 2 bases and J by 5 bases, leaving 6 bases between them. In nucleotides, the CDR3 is TGCAGCGTTGAAAGGCTGGAGACCCAGTACTTC. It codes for CSVERLETQYF.

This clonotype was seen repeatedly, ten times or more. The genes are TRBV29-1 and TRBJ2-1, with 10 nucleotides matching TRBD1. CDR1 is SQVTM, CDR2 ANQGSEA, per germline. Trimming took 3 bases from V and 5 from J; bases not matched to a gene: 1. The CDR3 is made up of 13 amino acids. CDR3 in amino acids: CSVDDRGHNEQFF. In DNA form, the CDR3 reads TGCAGCGTTGATGACAGGGGGCACAATGAGCAGTTCTTC.

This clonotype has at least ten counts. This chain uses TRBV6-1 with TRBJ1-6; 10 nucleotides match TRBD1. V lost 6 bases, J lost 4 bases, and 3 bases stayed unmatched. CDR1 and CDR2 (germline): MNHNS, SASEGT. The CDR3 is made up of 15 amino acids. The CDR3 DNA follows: TGTGCCAGCAGCTTGGACAGGGGGTATAATTCACCCCTCCACTTT. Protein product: CASSLDRGYNSPLHF.

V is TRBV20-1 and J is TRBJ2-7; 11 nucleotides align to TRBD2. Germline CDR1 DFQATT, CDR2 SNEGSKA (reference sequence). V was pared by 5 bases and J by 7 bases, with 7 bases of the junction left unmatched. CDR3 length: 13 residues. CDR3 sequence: CSALLAGEGEQYF. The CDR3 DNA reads TGCAGTGCTTTACTAGCGGGAGAGGGAGAGCAGTACTTC.

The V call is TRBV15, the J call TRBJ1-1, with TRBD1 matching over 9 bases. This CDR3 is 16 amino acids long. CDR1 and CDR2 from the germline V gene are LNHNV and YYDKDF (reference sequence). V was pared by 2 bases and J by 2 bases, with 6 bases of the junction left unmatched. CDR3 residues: CATSRHRDRANTEAFF. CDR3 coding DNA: TGTGCCACCAGCAGACACCGGGACAGGGCTAACACTGAAGCTTTCTTT.

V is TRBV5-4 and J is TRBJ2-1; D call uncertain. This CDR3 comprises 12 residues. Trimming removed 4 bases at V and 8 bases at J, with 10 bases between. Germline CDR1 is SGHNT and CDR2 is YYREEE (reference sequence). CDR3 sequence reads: CASSLESHEQFF. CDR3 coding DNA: TGTGCCAGCAGCCTGGAATCCCATGAGCAGTTCTTC.

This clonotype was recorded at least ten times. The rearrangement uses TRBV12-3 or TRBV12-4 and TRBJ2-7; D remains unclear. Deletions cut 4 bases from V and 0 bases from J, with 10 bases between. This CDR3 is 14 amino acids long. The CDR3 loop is CASSSGPFSYEQYF. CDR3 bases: TGTGCCAGCAGTTCTGGGCCTTTCTCCTACGAGCAGTACTTC.

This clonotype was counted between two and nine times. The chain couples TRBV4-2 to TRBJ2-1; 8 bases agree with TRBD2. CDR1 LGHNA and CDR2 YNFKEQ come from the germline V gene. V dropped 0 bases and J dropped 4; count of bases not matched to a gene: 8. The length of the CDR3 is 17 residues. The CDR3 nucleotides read TGTGCCAGCAGCCAAGATCCAGCGGGAGTGATTTACAATGAGCAGTTCTTC. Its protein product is CASSQDPAGVIYNEQFF.

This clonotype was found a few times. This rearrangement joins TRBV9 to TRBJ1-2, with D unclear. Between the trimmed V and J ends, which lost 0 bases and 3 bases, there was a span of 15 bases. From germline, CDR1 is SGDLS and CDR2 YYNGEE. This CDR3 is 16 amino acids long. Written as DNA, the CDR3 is TGTGCCAGCAGCGTAGGAAGTGACGGGGATTACTATGGCTACACCTTC. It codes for CASSVGSDGDYYGYTF.

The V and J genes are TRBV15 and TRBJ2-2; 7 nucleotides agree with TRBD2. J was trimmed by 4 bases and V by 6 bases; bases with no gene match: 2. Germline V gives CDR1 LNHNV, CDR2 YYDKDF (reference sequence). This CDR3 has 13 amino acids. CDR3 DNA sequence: TGTGCCACCAGACCTAGCGGCACCGGGGAGCTGTTTTTT. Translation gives CATRPSGTGELFF.

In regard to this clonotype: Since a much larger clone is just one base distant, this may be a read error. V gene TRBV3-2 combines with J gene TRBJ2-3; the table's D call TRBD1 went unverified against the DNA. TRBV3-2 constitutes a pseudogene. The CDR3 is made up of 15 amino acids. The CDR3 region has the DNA TGTGCCAGCACCCAAACCCCTCTCCCCACAGATACGCAGTATTTT. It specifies CASTQTPLPTDTQYF.

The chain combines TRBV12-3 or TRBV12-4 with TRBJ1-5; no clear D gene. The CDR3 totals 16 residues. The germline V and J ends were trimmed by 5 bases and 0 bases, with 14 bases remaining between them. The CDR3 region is CASSPRPADSNQPQHF. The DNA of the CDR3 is TGTGCCAGCAGTCCCCGGCCCGCGGATAGCAATCAGCCCCAGCATTTT.

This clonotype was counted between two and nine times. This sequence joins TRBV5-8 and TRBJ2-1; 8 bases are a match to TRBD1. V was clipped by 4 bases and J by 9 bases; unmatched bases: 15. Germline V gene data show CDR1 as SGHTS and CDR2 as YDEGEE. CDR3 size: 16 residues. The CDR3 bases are TGTGCCAGCAGCCCCACCCCGGGCAGGGGGCTTGGTGAGCAGTTCTTC. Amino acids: CASSPTPGRGLGEQFF.

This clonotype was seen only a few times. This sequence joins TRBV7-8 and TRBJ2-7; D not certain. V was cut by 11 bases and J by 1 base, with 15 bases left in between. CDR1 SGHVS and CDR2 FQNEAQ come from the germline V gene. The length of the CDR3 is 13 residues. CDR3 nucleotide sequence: TGTGCCGTCAATACTGTACATTCCTACGAGCAGTACTTC. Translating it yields CAVNTVHSYEQYF.

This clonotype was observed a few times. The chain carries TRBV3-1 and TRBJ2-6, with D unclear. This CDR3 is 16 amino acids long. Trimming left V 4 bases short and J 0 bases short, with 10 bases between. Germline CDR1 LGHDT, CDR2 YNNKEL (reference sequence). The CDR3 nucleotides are TGTGCCAGCAGCCTCCAGTCACCCTCTGGGGCCAACGTCCTGACTTTC. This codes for CASSLQSPSGANVLTF.

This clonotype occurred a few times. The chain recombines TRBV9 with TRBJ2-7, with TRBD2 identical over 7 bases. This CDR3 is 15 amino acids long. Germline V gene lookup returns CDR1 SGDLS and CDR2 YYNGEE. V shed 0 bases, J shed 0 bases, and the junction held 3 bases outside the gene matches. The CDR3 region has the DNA TGTGCCAGCAGCGTAGAAAGCGGGGTCTCCTACGAGCAGTACTTC. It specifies CASSVESGVSYEQYF.

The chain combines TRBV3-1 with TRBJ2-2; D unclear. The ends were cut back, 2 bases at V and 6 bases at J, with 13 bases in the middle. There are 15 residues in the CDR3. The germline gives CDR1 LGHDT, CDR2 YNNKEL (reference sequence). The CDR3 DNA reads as TGTGCCAGCAGCCAATTATCCCTAGACTCCGGGGAGCTGTTTTTT. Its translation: CASSQLSLDSGELFF.

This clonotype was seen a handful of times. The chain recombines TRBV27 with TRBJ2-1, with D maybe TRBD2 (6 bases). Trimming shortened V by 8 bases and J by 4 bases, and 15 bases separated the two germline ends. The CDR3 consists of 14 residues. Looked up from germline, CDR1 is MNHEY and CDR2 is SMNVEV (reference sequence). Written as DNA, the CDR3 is TGTGCCAGCGGACTATCCGACCATTACAATGAGCAGTTCTTC. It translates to CASGLSDHYNEQFF.

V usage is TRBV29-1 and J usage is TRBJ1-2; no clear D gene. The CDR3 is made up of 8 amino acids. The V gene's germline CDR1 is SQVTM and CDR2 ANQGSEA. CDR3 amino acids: CNSPGYTF. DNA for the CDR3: TGCAACTCCCCTGGCTACACCTTC.

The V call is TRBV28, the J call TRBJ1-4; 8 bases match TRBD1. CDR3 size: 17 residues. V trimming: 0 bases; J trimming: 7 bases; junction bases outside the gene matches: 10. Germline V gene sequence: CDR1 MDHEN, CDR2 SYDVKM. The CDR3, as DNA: TGTGCCAGCAGTTTATGGGACGACAGGGGAGTAGGTGAAAAACTGTTTTTT. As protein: CASSLWDDRGVGEKLFF.

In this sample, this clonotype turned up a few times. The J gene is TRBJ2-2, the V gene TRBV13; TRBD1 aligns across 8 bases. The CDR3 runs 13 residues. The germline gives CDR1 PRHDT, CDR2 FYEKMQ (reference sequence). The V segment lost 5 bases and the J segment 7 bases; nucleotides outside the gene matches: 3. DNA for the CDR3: TGTGCCAGCAGCCAGGGGGCAGACGGGGAGCTGTTTTTT. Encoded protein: CASSQGADGELFF.

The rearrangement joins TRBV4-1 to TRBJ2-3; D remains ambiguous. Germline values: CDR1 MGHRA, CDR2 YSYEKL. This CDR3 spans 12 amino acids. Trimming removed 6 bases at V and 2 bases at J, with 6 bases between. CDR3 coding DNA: TGCGCCAGCAGGCACACCACAGATACGCAGTATTTT. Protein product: CASRHTTDTQYF.

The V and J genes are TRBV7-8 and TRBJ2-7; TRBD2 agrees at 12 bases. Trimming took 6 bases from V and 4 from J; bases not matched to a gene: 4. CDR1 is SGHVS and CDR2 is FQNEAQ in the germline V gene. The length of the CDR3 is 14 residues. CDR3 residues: CASRTGTSGYEQYF. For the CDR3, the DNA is TGTGCCAGCAGAACCGGGACTAGCGGGTACGAGCAGTACTTC.

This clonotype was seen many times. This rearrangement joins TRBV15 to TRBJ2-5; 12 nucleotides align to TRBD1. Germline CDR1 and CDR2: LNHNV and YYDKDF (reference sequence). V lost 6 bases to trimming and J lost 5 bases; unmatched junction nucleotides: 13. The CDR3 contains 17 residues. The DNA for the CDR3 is TGTGCCACCAGTCGTCGGGACAGGGGGCTGTCGGTGGAGACCCAGTACTTC. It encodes CATSRRDRGLSVETQYF.

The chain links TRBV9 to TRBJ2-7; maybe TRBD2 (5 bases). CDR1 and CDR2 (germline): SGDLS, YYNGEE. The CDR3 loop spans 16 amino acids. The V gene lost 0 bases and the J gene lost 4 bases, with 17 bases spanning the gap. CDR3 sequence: CASSVALGAADYEQYF. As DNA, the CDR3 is TGTGCCAGCAGCGTAGCGCTGGGAGCCGCTGATTACGAGCAGTACTTC. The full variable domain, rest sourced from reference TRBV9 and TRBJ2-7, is DSGVTQTPKHLITATGQRVTLRCSPRSGDLSVYWYQQSLDQGLQFLIQYYNGEERAKGNILERFSAQQFPDLHSELNLSSLELGDSALYFCASSVALGAADYEQYFGPGTRLTVT.